Following are 31 T cell receptor beta chains from one sample sequenced in a study of T cell responses to AZD1222 COVID-19 vaccine. Measured with immunoSEQ multiplex PCR; TCRdb has only the in-frame clones, and not every one. This sample has about 83,000 clones, with roughly 82% found just once. The starting material was peripheral blood, obtained on day 0 of AZD1222 vaccination. The origin of the receptors is an adult in good health.

In DNA, the CDR3 is TGTGCCAGCACTTCAAAAGAGGAGGTCTCCTACGAGCAGTACTTC. Protein: CASTSKEEVSYEQYF. The chain couples TRBV21-1 to TRBJ2-7; the table's D call, TRBD2, has no DNA check behind it. TRBV21-1 is termed a pseudogene. There are 15 residues in the CDR3.

The rearrangement joins TRBV30 to TRBJ2-1; 13 nucleotides line up with TRBD2. Trimming took 2 bases from V and 7 from J; bases not matched to a gene: 14. The CDR3 sequence is 18 residues long. Per the germline V gene, CDR1 is GTSNPN and CDR2 is SVGIG (reference sequence). In nucleotides, the CDR3 is TGTGCCTGGAGTTCTGGGACTAGCGGGAAATGGGGTCGGAATGAGCAGTTCTTC. Encoded protein: CAWSSGTSGKWGRNEQFF.

This chain uses TRBV7-3 with TRBJ2-3; 7 bases line up with TRBD2. From germline, CDR1 is SGHTA and CDR2 FQGTGA. The CDR3 extends over 15 amino acids. J was trimmed by 4 bases and V by 4 bases; bases with no gene match: 8. CDR3 protein: CASSSLGGSSDTQYF. CDR3 sequence (DNA): TGTGCCAGCAGCTCCCTCGGCGGGAGCTCAGATACGCAGTATTTT.

The chain recombines TRBV28 with TRBJ2-3; TRBD1 agrees at 10 bases. This CDR3 has 15 residues. The V gene end was trimmed by 3 bases and the J gene end by 4 bases; junction bases not matched to a gene: 4. Germline values: CDR1 MDHEN, CDR2 SYDVKM. The CDR3 sequence: CASSFDRGPADTQYF. The CDR3 nucleotides are TGTGCCAGCAGTTTTGACAGGGGGCCGGCAGATACGCAGTATTTT.

The CDR3 region is CASSPSGANVLTF. The CDR3 nucleotides are TGTGCCAGCAGCCCATCGGGGGCCAACGTCCTGACTTTC. This sequence joins TRBV7-2 and TRBJ2-6; no clear D gene. This CDR3 is built from 13 residues. Germline V gene data show CDR1 as SGHTA and CDR2 as FQGNSA. The V end was cut by 5 bases, the J end by 4 bases, with 6 bases between.

This clone appeared a single time. This chain joins TRBV9 and TRBJ1-6; unclear D gene. This CDR3 is built from 13 residues. The ends were cut back, 0 bases at V and 10 bases at J, with 8 bases in the middle. Germline V gene lookup returns CDR1 SGDLS and CDR2 YYNGEE. The CDR3 spells CASSVEYNSPLHF. CDR3 nucleotides: TGTGCCAGCAGCGTAGAGTACAACTCACCCCTCCACTTT.

The gene calls are TRBV3-1 (or the pseudogene TRBV3-2) and TRBJ1-4; 11 bases fit TRBD1. The CDR3 spans 15 residues. Per germline, CDR1 LGHDT and CDR2 YNNKEL (reference sequence). V gave up 3 bases and J gave up 4 bases; unmatched junction bases: 1. The CDR3 reads CASSQGTGGNEKLFF. In DNA form, the CDR3 reads TGTGCCAGCAGCCAGGGGACAGGGGGTAATGAAAAACTGTTTTTT.

The rearrangement links TRBV9 to TRBJ2-3; 11 bases are a match to TRBD2. CDR3 size: 15 residues. V lost 5 bases to trimming and J lost 4 bases; unmatched junction nucleotides: 6. Per the germline V gene, CDR1 is SGDLS and CDR2 is YYNGEE. The CDR3 bases are TGTGCCAGCAGTCTTAGCGGGGGGGCCTCAGATACGCAGTATTTT. Translating gives CASSLSGGASDTQYF.

V gene TRBV7-9 combines with J gene TRBJ2-5; possible D gene TRBD2, 6 bases. The CDR3 sequence is 15 residues long. Trimming left V 5 bases short and J 5 bases short, with 18 bases between. Per germline, CDR1 SEHNR and CDR2 FQNEAQ (reference sequence). CDR3 sequence (DNA): TGTGCCAGCAGCCCGAAATGGAGGGTATCGGAGACCCAGTACTTC. This sequence encodes CASSPKWRVSETQYF.

J is TRBJ1-1 and V is TRBV29-1; D is perhaps TRBD1 (5 bases). Germline V gives CDR1 SQVTM, CDR2 ANQGSEA. Trimming took 1 base from V and 8 from J, leaving 14 bases between them. CDR3 length: 13 amino acids. CDR3 DNA: TGCAGCGTTGAAGTTGGGGACCGGCCAGAAGCTTTCTTT. It translates to CSVEVGDRPEAFF.

In DNA form, the CDR3 reads TGTGCCAGCAGCCGAGCCCTACAGGGAACCGGGGCCAACGTCCTGACTTTC. This gives the protein CASSRALQGTGANVLTF. The chain couples TRBV7-9 to TRBJ2-6, with TRBD1 as a possible D gene (6 bases). CDR1 is SEHNR and CDR2 is FQNEAQ in the germline V gene (reference sequence). The CDR3 extends over 17 amino acids. Trimming removed 5 bases from V and 4 bases from J, with 18 bases in between.

The chain combines TRBV3-1 (or the pseudogene TRBV3-2) with TRBJ2-7; maybe TRBD1 (6 bases). The V end was cut by 4 bases, the J end by 8 bases, with 12 bases between. Germline values: CDR1 LGHDT, CDR2 YNNKEL (reference sequence). The CDR3 contains 12 residues. The CDR3 nucleotides are TGTGCCAGCAGCCCCCGGCAGGGGAAGCAGTACTTC. Protein product: CASSPRQGKQYF.

This chain uses TRBV18 with TRBJ1-2; tentatively, D is TRBD1 (5 bases). The CDR3 totals 18 residues. Germline loops: CDR1 KGHSH, CDR2 LQKENI. V shed 1 base and J shed 1 base, with 19 bases lying between them. The CDR3 nucleotides read TGTGCCAGCTCACCACTACCCCCAGGGAGGAGCTTTAACTATGGCTACACCTTC. It encodes CASSPLPPGRSFNYGYTF.

This sequence joins TRBV5-1 and TRBJ2-3, with D possibly matching TRBD1 (6 bases). Trimming stripped 0 bases from V and 4 bases from J, with 9 bases between. The CDR3 runs to 14 residues. Germline CDR1 SGHRS, CDR2 YFSETQ. The CDR3 loop reads CASSLEQGPDTQYF. CDR3 DNA: TGCGCCAGCAGCTTGGAGCAGGGGCCAGATACGCAGTATTTT.

This rearrangement joins TRBV28 to TRBJ2-7; 11 bases map to TRBD2. V trimming: 3 bases; J trimming: 3 bases; junction bases outside the gene matches: 4. The CDR3 has 15 amino acids. Germline V lookup: CDR1 MDHEN, CDR2 SYDVKM. The CDR3 DNA sequence: TGTGCCAGCAGTTTCTACCTAGCGGGGGGCTACGAGCAGTACTTC. Amino acids: CASSFYLAGGYEQYF.

The J gene is TRBJ2-7, the V gene TRBV28; TRBD2 matches 8 bases. The CDR3 is made up of 16 amino acids. Germline-derived CDR1 and CDR2 are MDHEN and SYDVKM. V dropped 8 bases and J dropped 5; count of bases not matched to a gene: 17. CDR3: CASHTLSRGVFHEQYF. CDR3 in DNA: TGTGCCAGCCATACCCTCTCGCGGGGGGTTTTCCACGAGCAGTACTTC.

V is TRBV4-2 and J is TRBJ2-1, with D perhaps matching TRBD2 (5 bases). Trimming left V 0 bases short and J 2 bases short, with 8 bases between. The CDR3 runs to 15 residues. Germline CDR1 LGHNA, CDR2 YNFKEQ. As DNA, the CDR3 is TGTGCCAGCAGCCAAGATCTACTAGCCTACAATGAGCAGTTCTTC. Its translation is CASSQDLLAYNEQFF.

The chain uses TRBV4-1 and TRBJ1-4; D ambiguous. The germline V gene has CDR1 MGHRA and CDR2 YSYEKL. V was pared by 2 bases and J by 7 bases, with 8 bases between. CDR3 length equals 13 residues. The CDR3 DNA sequence: TGCGCCAGCAGCCAAAACCCCGGTGAAAAACTGTTTTTT. As protein: CASSQNPGEKLFF.

The rearrangement uses TRBV24-1 and TRBJ2-1, with 10 nucleotides matching TRBD2. V was pared by 3 bases and J by 6 bases, with 10 bases of the junction left unmatched. Germline values: CDR1 KGHDR, CDR2 SFDVKD. The CDR3 has 17 residues. The CDR3: CATSDRTASGSLNEQFF. CDR3 DNA sequence: TGTGCCACCAGTGATCGAACCGCTAGCGGGAGTCTCAATGAGCAGTTCTTC.

The chain links TRBV7-3 to TRBJ2-7; perhaps TRBD2 as D (5 bases). The V end lost 1 base, the J end lost 3 bases, and 13 bases lay between the germline ends. The CDR3 loop spans 15 amino acids. Germline CDR1 reads SGHTA; CDR2 reads FQGTGA. The chain's CDR3 is CASSLNPGIDYEQYF. CDR3 bases: TGTGCCAGCAGCTTAAACCCGGGGATAGACTACGAGCAGTACTTC. The full variable domain, its missing parts supplied by reference TRBV7-3 and TRBJ2-7, is GAGVSQTPSNKVTEKGKYVELRCDPISGHTALYWYRQSLGQGPEFLIYFQGTGAADDSGLPNDRFFAVRPEGSVSTLKIQRTERGDSAVYLCASSLNPGIDYEQYFGPGTRLTVT.

The chain carries TRBV7-2 and TRBJ1-5; 9 nucleotides line up with TRBD1. Per the germline V gene, CDR1 is SGHTA and CDR2 is FQGNSA. J lost 5 bases, V lost 4 bases, and 6 bases had no gene match. The CDR3 spans 15 residues. CDR3 amino acids: CASSSGTGIHQPQHF. In DNA form, the CDR3 reads TGTGCCAGCAGCTCCGGGACAGGGATTCATCAGCCCCAGCATTTT.

V usage is TRBV2 and J usage is TRBJ2-7; no reliable D call. The CDR3 has 12 amino acids. The germline gives CDR1 SNHLY, CDR2 FYNNEI. Trimming pared 0 bases from V and 12 bases from J, leaving 12 bases between. CDR3 coding DNA: TGTGCCAGCAGTGAAGCGCTTCGAGCGCTGTACTTC. Its translation: CASSEALRALYF.

The chain carries TRBV5-6 and TRBJ1-2; D gene uncertain. The V and J ends lost 0 bases and 0 bases respectively, with 12 bases between them. Germline CDR1 is SGHDT and CDR2 is YYEEEE. CDR3 length equals 16 residues. CDR3 in amino acids: CASSLEGRYSNYGYTF. As DNA, the CDR3 is TGTGCCAGCAGCTTGGAGGGTCGGTACTCTAACTATGGCTACACCTTC. The full variable domain, in which reference TRBV5-6 and TRBJ1-2 provide the parts outside the CDR3, is DAGVTQSPTHLIKTRGQQVTLRCSPKSGHDTVSWYQQALGQGPQFIFQYYEEEERQRGNFPDRFSGHQFPNYSSELNVNALLLGDSALYLCASSLEGRYSNYGYTFGSGTRLTVV.

The J gene is TRBJ1-1, the V gene TRBV30, with D hard to call. Looked up from germline, CDR1 is GTSNPN and CDR2 is SVGIG (reference sequence). The CDR3 consists of 13 residues. V lost 4 bases and J lost 2, with 11 bases in between. For the CDR3, the DNA is TGTGCCTGGAATCGGGAGGCTAACACTGAAGCTTTCTTT. Its protein product is CAWNREANTEAFF.

This rearrangement joins TRBV6-2 or TRBV6-3 to TRBJ1-1; 7 bases align to TRBD1. Germline loops: CDR1 MNHEY, CDR2 SVGEGT. J was trimmed by 4 bases and V by 6 bases; bases with no gene match: 8. The CDR3 runs 14 residues. Here the CDR3 DNA reads TGTGCCAGCAGCCCTGGGACAGTGGGCACTGAAGCTTTCTTT. It encodes CASSPGTVGTEAFF.

The chain combines TRBV15 with TRBJ2-7; tentative D call: TRBD1 (6 bases). The CDR3 contains 14 residues. The V end lost 0 bases, the J end lost 3 bases, and 9 bases lay between the germline ends. CDR1 is LNHNV and CDR2 is YYDKDF in the germline V gene (reference sequence). CDR3 residues: CATSRDRTDYEQYF. The DNA of the CDR3 is TGTGCCACCAGCAGAGATCGGACAGACTACGAGCAGTACTTC.

This sequence joins TRBV19 and TRBJ2-5; D is unresolved. Germline V gives CDR1 LNHDA, CDR2 SQIVND (reference sequence). V was cut by 5 bases and J by 5 bases, with 15 bases left in between. The CDR3 length is 14 residues. DNA of the CDR3: TGTGCCAGTAGTCTTGACTCGGAAGGGGAGACCCAGTACTTC. Translated: CASSLDSEGETQYF.

This clone came up a few times. The chain links TRBV7-2 to TRBJ2-1; D might be TRBD1 (5 bases). The CDR3 has 15 amino acids. Germline CDR1 and CDR2: SGHTA and FQGNSA. Trimming removed 5 bases from V and 0 bases from J, with 11 bases in between. CDR3 residues: CASSIGAGSYNEQFF. CDR3 sequence (DNA): TGTGCCAGCAGCATAGGGGCTGGCTCCTACAATGAGCAGTTCTTC.

The chain recombines TRBV28 with TRBJ2-3; D possibly corresponds to TRBD2 (5 bases). The germline V gene encodes CDR1 MDHEN and CDR2 SYDVKM. V lost 9 bases and J lost 4, with 14 bases in between. The CDR3 extends over 13 amino acids. The CDR3 DNA follows: TGTGCCAGTGGCGGGCTAGAGCCAGATACGCAGTATTTT. This gives the protein CASGGLEPDTQYF. Full variable domain (outside the CDR3, taken from reference TRBV28 and TRBJ2-3): DVKVTQSSRYLVKRTGEKVFLECVQDMDHENMFWYRQDPGLGLRLIYFSYDVKMKEKGDIPEGYSVSREKKERFSLILESASTNQTSMYLCASGGLEPDTQYFGPGTRLTVL.

The chain has TRBV5-1 and TRBJ2-7, with D perhaps matching TRBD1 or TRBD2 (5 bases each). The V end was cut by 5 bases, the J end by 0 bases, with 15 bases between. The V gene's germline CDR1 is SGHRS and CDR2 YFSETQ. The CDR3 is 15 residues long. The CDR3 region is CASRREGPNSYEQYF. DNA for the CDR3: TGCGCCAGCAGGAGAGAGGGACCGAACTCCTACGAGCAGTACTTC. Based on the CDR3 plus reference TRBV5-1 and TRBJ2-7, the full variable domain is KAGVTQTPRYLIKTRGQQVTLSCSPISGHRSVSWYQQTPGQGLQFLFEYFSETQRNKGNFPGRFSGRQFSNSRSEMNVSTLELGDSALYLCASRREGPNSYEQYFGPGTRLTVT.

CDR3 sequence reads: CASSNRGYEKLFF. The DNA for the CDR3 is TGTGCCAGCAGCAACAGGGGATACGAAAAACTGTTTTTT. The chain joins TRBV7-9 to TRBJ1-4; 7 nucleotides align to TRBD1. CDR1 and CDR2 from the germline V gene are SEHNR and FQNEAQ (reference sequence). J lost 8 bases, V lost 5 bases, and 5 bases had no gene match. The CDR3 extends over 13 amino acids.